This entry concerns a single T cell receptor beta chain. Per germline, CDR1 SGDLS and CDR2 YYNGEE. The CDR3 runs 15 residues. Trimming cost V 0 bases and J 2 bases; bases outside gene matches: 2. This sample stems from a study of T cell responses to AZD1222 COVID-19 vaccine. The method was immunoSEQ multiplex PCR; TCRdb's version includes in-frame clones alone and lacks a portion of them. The table lists 100,000 to 150,000 clones, approximately 90% of them singletons, with more than 6% in the top ten. Sequencing was performed on peripheral blood, taken on day 0 of AZD1222 vaccination. The source is an adult in good health. The chain links TRBV9 to TRBJ2-1, with 7 bases lining up with TRBD2. The CDR3 region has the DNA TGTGCCAGCAGCGTAGTGGCGGGAGCCTACAATGAGCAGTTCTTC. This encodes CASSVVAGAYNEQFF.